Listed here is a single TCR beta chain. Germline values: CDR1 MNHEY, CDR2 SVGAGI. V shed 5 bases and J 2 bases; nucleotides not matched to a gene: 6. The CDR3 runs 16 residues. TCRdb analysed the 5' RACE reads with MiXCR anew, one entry per CDR3 protein. The repertoire holds 250,000 to 400,000 distinct CDR3 sequences, with over 4% as singletons. These data originate in a study of T cells after yellow fever vaccination. Study overall: Each low-cell-number fraction was prepared by means of SMART-Seq v4 Ultra Low Input.

The rearrangement links TRBV6-5 to TRBJ2-3, with 11 bases matching TRBD2. The sample here was PBMCs, taken 5 days after the yellow fever booster vaccination. This TCR derives from a man younger than 30 who received the YFV17D yellow fever vaccine. The CDR3 DNA sequence: TGTGCCAGCAGTCCTCGGACTAGCGGGTACACAGATACGCAGTATTTT. It encodes CASSPRTSGYTDTQYF.